A single sample is the source of the 27 T cell receptor beta chains below, sequenced in a study of T cell repertoires in cytomegalovirus infection. The antigens of these receptors remain unknown. TCRdb re-derived calls from the reads in MiXCR, one entry per CDR3 protein. Among about half a million distinct CDR3 sequences listed, 33% were seen once. The source was cultured PBMCs, collected from culture after CMV antigen stimulation. The receptors here all came from a human donor in good health (CMV status not recorded). Some clones in this sample may be carry-over from other donors' samples.

This clonotype has more than one count but fewer than ten. V is TRBV12-3 or TRBV12-4 and J is TRBJ2-1, with D possibly called TRBD1 or TRBD2 (5 bases each). The CDR3 sequence is 14 residues long. V was clipped by 4 bases and J by 11 bases, with 18 bases between them. The CDR3 reads CASSSGTAIIKQFF. CDR3 in DNA: TGTGCCAGCAGTTCCGGGACGGCTATAATTAAGCAGTTCTTC.

This rearrangement joins TRBV7-9 to TRBJ2-1; 7 bases match TRBD2. The CDR3 extends over 22 amino acids. Germline lookup yields CDR1 SEHNR and CDR2 FQNEAQ (reference sequence). After removal of 2 bases from V and 4 bases from J, the junction contained 26 bases not matched to a gene. CDR3 nucleotides: TGTGCCAGCAGCTTATATCCTGGAAGCGGCACTGAGCGGGGCGGTTCGTACAATGAGCAGTTCTTC. Translating gives CASSLYPGSGTERGGSYNEQFF. The full variable domain, completed using reference TRBV7-9 and TRBJ2-1, is DTGVSQNPRHKITKRGQNVTFRCDPISEHNRLYWYRQTLGQGPEFLTYFQNEAQLEKSRLLSDRFSAERPKGSFSTLEIQRTEQGDSAMYLCASSLYPGSGTERGGSYNEQFFGPGTRLTVL.

The V call is TRBV27, the J call TRBJ1-2; D unresolved. Germline V gene sequence: CDR1 MNHEY, CDR2 SMNVEV (reference sequence). The length of the CDR3 is 16 residues. The V end lost 0 bases, the J end lost 4 bases, and 15 bases lay between the germline ends. The CDR3 sequence is CASSLSMSRFLYGYTF. As DNA, the CDR3 is TGTGCCAGCAGTTTATCGATGAGCAGGTTTCTCTATGGCTACACCTTC.

The chain links TRBV27 to TRBJ2-1; 15 bases are shared with TRBD2. Trimming removed 7 bases from V and 4 bases from J; junction bases left unmatched: 5. The germline V gene encodes CDR1 MNHEY and CDR2 SMNVEV (reference sequence). This CDR3 is 16 amino acids long. The CDR3 is CASTGLAGGNYNEQFF. CDR3 bases: TGTGCCAGCACCGGACTAGCGGGAGGGAATTACAATGAGCAGTTCTTC.

The chain has TRBV5-4 and TRBJ2-3; 8 nucleotides line up with TRBD2. This CDR3 region has 15 residues. V lost 3 bases and J lost 0; bases outside the gene matches: 3. From germline, CDR1 is SGHNT and CDR2 YYREEE (reference sequence). CDR3 region: CASSSKRESTDTQYF. The CDR3 nucleotides read TGTGCCAGCAGCTCGAAGCGGGAGAGCACAGATACGCAGTATTTT.

This clonotype showed up many times. The V and J genes are TRBV12-3 or TRBV12-4 and TRBJ2-3; 12 bases align to TRBD2. Trimming cost V 6 bases and J 2 bases; bases outside gene matches: 6. The length of the CDR3 is 16 residues. The CDR3 region has the DNA TGTGCCAGCAGCAGAGGACTAGCGGGGTACACAGATACGCAGTATTTT. Translation gives CASSRGLAGYTDTQYF.

CDR3 coding DNA: TGTGCCAGCAGGTCAGGGACAGGCCTTAACTATGGCTACACCTTC. Amino acid sequence: CASRSGTGLNYGYTF. V usage is TRBV12-3 or TRBV12-4 and J usage is TRBJ1-2; 8 positions agree with TRBD1. This CDR3 has 15 amino acids. Trimming at V came to 6 bases and at J to 1 base, leaving 7 bases not matched to a gene.

This chain's CDR3 is CASRSNRDSTEAFF. For the CDR3, the DNA is TGTGCCAGCAGATCCAACCGGGATTCCACTGAAGCTTTCTTT. The chain employs TRBV7-6 and TRBJ1-1; D remains unclear. This CDR3 has 14 residues. V dropped 6 bases and J dropped 4 bases, with 15 bases sitting between them. The germline CDR1 and CDR2 sequences are SGHVS and FNYEAQ.

There are a few counts of this clonotype. The chain joins TRBV7-2 to TRBJ2-7, with 13 bases lining up with TRBD2. The CDR3 totals 13 residues. CDR1 SGHTA and CDR2 FQGNSA come from the germline V gene. J gave up 9 bases and V 6 bases, and 5 bases lay outside the gene matches. The CDR3 loop is CASSGLAGDRQYV. CDR3 nucleotides: TGTGCCAGCAGTGGACTAGCGGGAGATCGGCAGTACGTC.

V is TRBV19 and J is TRBJ2-7; a possible D gene is TRBD2 (6 bases). CDR3 length: 15 residues. V was trimmed by 5 bases and J by 2 bases, leaving 16 bases between them. Germline assignment: CDR1 LNHDA and CDR2 SQIVND (reference sequence). The CDR3 sequence is CASSAAAGRTYEQYF. DNA for the CDR3: TGTGCCAGTAGTGCAGCGGCCGGGAGAACCTACGAGCAGTACTTC.

The rearrangement uses TRBV2 and TRBJ1-1; maybe TRBD1 (6 bases). Germline CDR1 reads SNHLY; CDR2 reads FYNNEI. V lost 0 bases to trimming and J lost 5 bases, with 10 bases between them. This CDR3 spans 14 amino acids. DNA of the CDR3: TGTGCCAGCAGTGAAGCAAGGGGGGGAACTGAAGCTTTCTTT. It is translated as CASSEARGGTEAFF. The full variable domain, rest sourced from reference TRBV2 and TRBJ1-1, is EPEVTQTPSHQVTQMGQEVILRCVPISNHLYFYWYRQILGQKVEFLVSFYNNEISEKSEIFDDQFSVERPDGSNFTLKIRSTKLEDSAMYFCASSEARGGTEAFFGQGTRLTVV.

This clonotype was observed a handful of times. The CDR3 loop reads CASSDGTPRRETQYF. The CDR3 DNA reads as TGCGCCAGCAGCGATGGGACTCCGAGGCGAGAGACCCAGTACTTC. V and J are TRBV5-1 and TRBJ2-5, with D tentatively TRBD2 (6 bases). Trimming left V 4 bases short and J 4 bases short, with 17 bases between. Germline CDR1 and CDR2: SGHRS and YFSETQ. This CDR3 has 15 amino acids. Looking up the rest from reference TRBV5-1 and TRBJ2-5 gives the full variable domain: KAGVTQTPRYLIKTRGQQVTLSCSPISGHRSVSWYQQTPGQGLQFLFEYFSETQRNKGNFPGRFSGRQFSNSRSEMNVSTLELGDSALYLCASSDGTPRRETQYFGPGTRLLVL.

This clonotype was recorded at least ten times. This rearrangement joins TRBV13 to TRBJ2-5; D possibly uses TRBD1 or TRBD2 (5 bases each). The germline V gene has CDR1 PRHDT and CDR2 FYEKMQ (reference sequence). The CDR3 totals 15 residues. Trimming shortened V by 3 bases and J by 4 bases, and 15 bases separated the two germline ends. Here the CDR3 DNA reads TGTGCCAGCAGCTTTTGGCAGGGTGGGGGAGAGACCCAGTACTTC. Translation: CASSFWQGGGETQYF.

This clonotype was observed a handful of times. This rearrangement joins TRBV10-2 to TRBJ2-1; no reliable D call. CDR3 length: 10 residues. The V gene's germline CDR1 is WSHSY and CDR2 SAAADI. V lost 11 bases to trimming and J lost 4 bases, with 6 bases between them. The CDR3 DNA reads TGCGCCGCCGGGTACAATGAGCAGTTCTTC. Translated, it gives CAAGYNEQFF.

This clonotype was detected only a few times. The chain is built from TRBV9 and TRBJ2-7; D is perhaps TRBD1 or TRBD2 (5 bases each). This CDR3 has 15 residues. CDR1 and CDR2 (germline): SGDLS, YYNGEE. Trimming shortened V by 0 bases and J by 0 bases, and 10 bases separated the two germline ends. The CDR3 spells CASSVAPGSSYEQYF. CDR3 sequence (DNA): TGTGCCAGCAGCGTAGCCCCAGGGAGCTCCTACGAGCAGTACTTC. Variable domain in full (rest from reference TRBV9 and TRBJ2-7): DSGVTQTPKHLITATGQRVTLRCSPRSGDLSVYWYQQSLDQGLQFLIQYYNGEERAKGNILERFSAQQFPDLHSELNLSSLELGDSALYFCASSVAPGSSYEQYFGPGTRLTVT.

The CDR3 spells CASNFVRGADTQYF. DNA for the CDR3: TGTGCCAGCAACTTCGTGCGGGGAGCAGATACGCAGTATTTT. The rearrangement joins TRBV7-2 to TRBJ2-3; a possible D gene is TRBD2 (6 bases). This CDR3 contains 14 residues. The V end was cut by 7 bases, the J end by 4 bases, with 15 bases between. Germline CDR1 and CDR2: SGHTA and FQGNSA.

The chain has TRBV7-2 and TRBJ2-2; D unclear. The germline CDR1 and CDR2 sequences are SGHTA and FQGNSA. Trimming left V 5 bases short and J 0 bases short, with 10 bases between. This CDR3 is built from 15 residues. CDR3 DNA sequence: TGTGCCAGCAGCCGCGTAGGAGCGAACACCGGGGAGCTGTTTTTT. The encoded protein is CASSRVGANTGELFF.

The chain uses TRBV15 and TRBJ1-6; no reliable D call. Deletions cut 2 bases from V and 6 bases from J, with 5 bases between. The CDR3 contains 13 residues. The germline CDR1 and CDR2 sequences are LNHNV and YYDKDF (reference sequence). The CDR3: CATSRQVNSPLHF. DNA of the CDR3: TGTGCCACCAGCAGACAGGTTAATTCACCCCTCCACTTT. Combining the CDR3 with reference TRBV15 and TRBJ1-6 gives the whole variable domain DAMVIQNPRYQVTQFGKPVTLSCSQTLNHNVMYWYQQKSSQAPKLLFHYYDKDFNNEADTPDNFQSRRPNTSFCFLDIRSPGLGDTAMYLCATSRQVNSPLHFGNGTRLTVT.

This chain links TRBV9 with TRBJ2-3; weak D call: TRBD1 (5 bases). Trimming removed 1 base from V and 6 bases from J, with 15 bases in between. The germline CDR1 and CDR2 sequences are SGDLS and YYNGEE. This CDR3 spans 15 amino acids. The CDR3 DNA sequence: TGTGCCAGCAGCGTATCCACAGGAAGGACGGATACGCAGTATTTT. Its protein product is CASSVSTGRTDTQYF.

The V gene is TRBV15, the J gene TRBJ2-1, with TRBD1 identical over 9 bases. Germline loops: CDR1 LNHNV, CDR2 YYDKDF (reference sequence). The CDR3 runs 16 residues. The V and J ends lost 2 bases and 9 bases, in that order; junction bases with no gene match: 11. The DNA for the CDR3 is TGTGCCACCAGCAGACCTCCGGGACAGGGTGGCATTGAGCAGTTCTTC. The encoded protein is CATSRPPGQGGIEQFF.

V is TRBV2 and J is TRBJ2-1; D ambiguous. Germline V gives CDR1 SNHLY, CDR2 FYNNEI. The CDR3 loop spans 14 amino acids. The V end lost 4 bases, the J end lost 2 bases, and 9 bases lay between the germline ends. CDR3 loop: CASSAISTYNEQFF. The CDR3 DNA reads TGTGCCAGCAGTGCCATTTCCACCTACAATGAGCAGTTCTTC.

V usage is TRBV11-2 and J usage is TRBJ1-1; tentative D call: TRBD1 (6 bases). The germline gives CDR1 SGHAT, CDR2 FQNNGV. The CDR3 length is 16 residues. V was pared by 5 bases and J by 4 bases, with 20 bases between. The CDR3 protein is CASSNTGLAIGTEAFF. CDR3 bases: TGTGCCAGCAGCAATACAGGGTTGGCGATCGGCACTGAAGCTTTCTTT.

The chain is built from TRBV19 and TRBJ2-2; D is undetermined. The V gene lost 5 bases and the J gene lost 3 bases, with 7 bases spanning the gap. Germline CDR1 reads LNHDA; CDR2 reads SQIVND (reference sequence). CDR3 length equals 13 residues. As DNA, the CDR3 is TGTGCCAGTAGTCGAGAGTACACCGGGGAGCTGTTTTTT. Translating gives CASSREYTGELFF. The variable domain in full, with the rest retrieved from reference TRBV19 and TRBJ2-2, is DGGITQSPKYLFRKEGQNVTLSCEQNLNHDAMYWYRQDPGQGLRLIYYSQIVNDFQKGDIAEGYSVSREKKESFPLTVTSAQKNPTAFYLCASSREYTGELFFGEGSRLTVL.

The sample holds a few counts of this clonotype. The genes are TRBV6-5 and TRBJ2-7, with D hard to call. This CDR3 has 14 residues. The germline V gene encodes CDR1 MNHEY and CDR2 SVGAGI. Trimming removed 5 bases at V and 6 bases at J, with 17 bases between. The CDR3 region has the DNA TGTGCCAGCAGTCCGAGACACGGATCCGCCGAGCAGTACGTC. This sequence encodes CASSPRHGSAEQYV.

This clonotype was picked up a small number of times. The chain links TRBV12-3 or TRBV12-4 to TRBJ2-7; D remains ambiguous. This CDR3 is 15 amino acids long. Trimming cost V 1 base and J 2 bases, with 12 bases left between them. The CDR3 DNA sequence: TGTGCCAGCAGTTTAGGGTCAGGCGTAACCTACGAGCAGTACTTC. Translating it yields CASSLGSGVTYEQYF.

This clonotype turned up a few times. The chain has TRBV11-1 and TRBJ2-1; tentative D call: TRBD1 (5 bases). V was clipped by 7 bases and J by 4 bases, with 14 bases between them. The CDR3 has 14 residues. Looked up from germline, CDR1 is SGHAT and CDR2 is FQDESV (reference sequence). The CDR3 reads CASTQDPAYNEQFF. CDR3 coding DNA: TGTGCCAGCACACAGGACCCGGCGTACAATGAGCAGTTCTTC.

The gene calls are TRBV28 and TRBJ1-1; 7 bases align to TRBD1. Germline V CDR1 and CDR2: MDHEN, SYDVKM. The CDR3 totals 14 residues. The V and J ends lost 5 bases and 5 bases, in that order; junction bases with no gene match: 8. CDR3 residues: CASSRSGGGTEAFF. Here the CDR3 DNA reads TGTGCCAGCAGTAGATCAGGGGGGGGTACTGAAGCTTTCTTT.